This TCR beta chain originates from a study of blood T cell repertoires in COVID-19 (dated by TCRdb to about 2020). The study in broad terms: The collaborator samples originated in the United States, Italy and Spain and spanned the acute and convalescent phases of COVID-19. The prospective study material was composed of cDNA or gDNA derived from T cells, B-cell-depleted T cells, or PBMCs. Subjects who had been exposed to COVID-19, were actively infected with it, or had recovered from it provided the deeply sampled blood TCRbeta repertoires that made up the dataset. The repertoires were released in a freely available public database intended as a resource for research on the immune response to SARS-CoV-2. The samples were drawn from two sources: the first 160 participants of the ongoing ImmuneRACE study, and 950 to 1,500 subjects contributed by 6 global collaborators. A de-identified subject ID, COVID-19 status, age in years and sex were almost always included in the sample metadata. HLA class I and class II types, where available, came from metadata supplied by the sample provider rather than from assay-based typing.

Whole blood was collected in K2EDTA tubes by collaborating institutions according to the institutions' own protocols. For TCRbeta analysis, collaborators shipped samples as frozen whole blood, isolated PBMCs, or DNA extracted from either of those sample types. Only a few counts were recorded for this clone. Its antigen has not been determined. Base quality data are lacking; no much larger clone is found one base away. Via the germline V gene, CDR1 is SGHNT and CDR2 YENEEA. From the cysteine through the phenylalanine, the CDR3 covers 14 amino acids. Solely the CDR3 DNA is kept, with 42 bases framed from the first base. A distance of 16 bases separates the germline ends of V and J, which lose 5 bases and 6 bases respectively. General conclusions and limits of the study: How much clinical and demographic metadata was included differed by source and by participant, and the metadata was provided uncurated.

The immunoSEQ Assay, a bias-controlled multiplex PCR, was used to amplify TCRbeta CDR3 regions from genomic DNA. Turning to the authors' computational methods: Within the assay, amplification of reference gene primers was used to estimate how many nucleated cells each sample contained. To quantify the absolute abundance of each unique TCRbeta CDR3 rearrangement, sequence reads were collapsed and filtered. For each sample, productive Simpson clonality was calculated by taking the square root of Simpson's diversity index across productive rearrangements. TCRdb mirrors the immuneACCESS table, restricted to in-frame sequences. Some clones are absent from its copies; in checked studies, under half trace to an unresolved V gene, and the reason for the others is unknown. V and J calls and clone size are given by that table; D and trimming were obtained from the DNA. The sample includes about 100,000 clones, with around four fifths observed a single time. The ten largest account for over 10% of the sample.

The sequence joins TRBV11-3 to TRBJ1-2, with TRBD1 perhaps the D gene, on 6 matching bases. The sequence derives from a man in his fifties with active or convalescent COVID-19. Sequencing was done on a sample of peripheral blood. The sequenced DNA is TGTGCCAGCAGCCCGAGAGGACAGCAAGATGGCTACACCTTC. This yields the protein CASSPRGQQDGYTF.